Following are 24 T cell receptor beta chains from one sample sequenced in a study of T cell clonality in common variable immunodeficiency. Libraries were prepared by immunoSEQ multiplex PCR; TCRdb keeps only in-frame clonotypes and omits some of them. This repertoire holds some 50,000 clones, and none appear only once. Sample: peripheral blood mononuclear cells. Receptors originate from a person aged 18-69 years in good health.

This clone has at least ten counts. The CDR3 goes on 3 residues after the read ends, and that part is filled in from the germline J gene. The chain employs TRBV20-1 and TRBJ2-1, with 10 bases identical to TRBD2. Germline CDR1 reads DFQATT; CDR2 reads SNEGSKA (reference sequence). J lost 6 bases, V lost 6 bases, and 8 bases had no gene match. This CDR3 is 14 amino acids long. The DNA read from the CDR3 is TGCAGTGCCCGCGGGAGCGGGAGGGCCAATGAG. It yields the protein CSARGSGRANE. The complete CDR3 protein is CSARGSGRANEQFF.

This clone was observed at least ten times. The read ends 3 residues shy of where the CDR3 ends; the end is completed using the germline J gene. The V gene is TRBV27, the J gene TRBJ2-3, with D tentatively TRBD2 (8 bases). Germline V CDR1 and CDR2: MNHEY, SMNVEV (reference sequence). This CDR3 region has 18 residues. V was pared by 2 bases and J by 3 bases, with 21 bases between. The CDR3 here is CASSLRGRGEVGTDTQYF. The part of the CDR3 DNA that was read is TGTGCCAGCAGTTTAAGGGGGCGGGGGGAGGTAGGGACAGATACG.

Worth noting for this clone: The read ends 3 residues before the CDR3 terminus; that terminus is restored from the germline J gene. The V and J genes are TRBV30 and TRBJ1-1; D unclear. The germline V gene encodes CDR1 GTSNPN and CDR2 SVGIG (reference sequence). Trimming took 4 bases from V and 4 from J, leaving 10 bases between them. This CDR3 comprises 12 residues. This CDR3 reads CAWIHRATEAFF. CDR3 DNA, as far as it was read: TGTGCCTGGATACATAGGGCCACTGAA.

In its sample, this clone was seen many times. The CDR3 is cut off 3 residues early in the read; its end comes from the germline J gene. This chain connects TRBV6-4 to TRBJ2-1, with D tentatively TRBD1 (6 bases). This CDR3 contains 14 residues. Trimming took off 0 bases at V and 7 bases at J, with 10 bases between the two ends. CDR1 and CDR2 (germline): MRHNA, SNTAGT. The CDR3 loop is CASSDSVQGNEQFF. Partial CDR3 DNA: TGTGCCAGCAGTGACTCGGTCCAGGGGAATGAG.

The table lists this clone with many counts. The CDR3 end falls 3 residues outside the read, so it is completed with the germline J gene. The rearrangement uses TRBV5-1 and TRBJ2-2, with TRBD1 identical over 7 bases. This CDR3 has 15 amino acids. Germline CDR1 SGHRS, CDR2 YFSETQ. The sequenced part of the CDR3 DNA is TGCGCCAGCAGCTTGGCCGGGACAGCCTCGGAAAAG. Residues: CASSLAGTASEK. The entire CDR3 protein reads CASSLAGTASEKLFF.

Many counts were recorded for this clone. The DNA ends 3 residues before the CDR3 does, and the rest of the CDR3 is filled in from the germline J gene. The chain employs TRBV6-2 or TRBV6-3 and TRBJ1-1; no clear D. CDR1 is MNHEY and CDR2 is SVGEGT in the germline V gene. The CDR3 is 14 amino acids. V was clipped by 6 bases and J by 5 bases, with 16 bases between them. The CDR3 sequence is CASSPLTTITEAFF. The part of the CDR3 DNA that was read is TGTGCCAGCAGCCCCTTGACAACCATTACTGAA.

This clone came up many times. The sequence runs out 3 residues before the end of the CDR3; the remainder is reconstructed from the germline J gene. The chain carries TRBV18 and TRBJ2-5, with TRBD2 matching over 14 bases. V gave up 4 bases and J gave up 5 bases; unmatched junction bases: 3. The CDR3 is 15 residues long. The germline V gene encodes CDR1 KGHSH and CDR2 LQKENI. The part of the CDR3 DNA that was read is TGTGCCAGCTCACAGGGACTAGCGGGAGCGGAGACC. Its translation is CASSQGLAGAET. The CDR3 in its entirety is CASSQGLAGAETQYF.

Only a few counts were recorded for this clone. The read terminates 3 residues ahead of where the CDR3 ends, so the germline J gene completes it. The chain recombines TRBV10-3 with TRBJ2-5; TRBD1 might be the D (6 bases). The CDR3 loop spans 15 amino acids. V dropped 2 bases and J dropped 5 bases, with 15 bases sitting between them. Germline assignment: CDR1 ENHRY and CDR2 SYGVKD. Partial CDR3 DNA: TGTGCCATCAGTGAGCCACAGGGAAGACCGGAGACC. It codes for CAISEPQGRPET. The entire CDR3 protein reads CAISEPQGRPETQYF.

This clone has ten or more counts. From the germline J gene comes the end of the CDR3, since the read stops 3 residues before it. V gene TRBV6-2 or TRBV6-3 combines with J gene TRBJ2-3; D possibly corresponds to TRBD2 (5 bases). This CDR3 spans 16 amino acids. The V and J ends lost 0 bases and 0 bases respectively, with 10 bases between them. Germline-derived CDR1 and CDR2 are MNHEY and SVGEGT. The chain's CDR3 is CASSYSKASSTDTQYF. CDR3 bases read: TGTGCCAGCAGTTACTCGAAAGCTAGCAGCACAGATACG.

This clone was seen only a few times. The read comes to an end 3 residues before the CDR3 does, leaving the germline J gene to fill in the end. This chain uses TRBV7-3 with TRBJ1-2, with D possibly matching TRBD1 (5 bases). The CDR3 consists of 16 residues. CDR1 is SGHTA and CDR2 is FQGTGA in the germline V gene. The CDR3 loop reads CASSPGTSGSSDDYTF. The CDR3 DNA, read in part, is TGTGCCAGCAGCCCGGGGACTAGCGGGAGTAGTGATGAC.

This clone has a count of ten or more. Read coverage stops 3 residues before the CDR3 terminus; the germline J gene supplies the remainder. V gene TRBV11-2 combines with J gene TRBJ1-2; TRBD1 matches at 10 bases. Germline CDR1 reads SGHAT; CDR2 reads FQNNGV. The CDR3 is 14 amino acids. Trimming removed 3 bases from V and 7 bases from J; junction bases left unmatched: 5. CDR3 bases read: TGTGCCAGCAGCTTGACGGGACAGGGGTTTGGC. This sequence encodes CASSLTGQGFG. The CDR3 in its entirety is CASSLTGQGFGYTF.

Worth noting for this clone: The read ends 3 residues shy of where the CDR3 ends; the end is completed using the germline J gene. V and J are TRBV6-2 or TRBV6-3 and TRBJ1-2; D gene uncertain. The CDR3 runs to 10 residues. Germline loops: CDR1 MNHEY, CDR2 SVGEGT. CDR3 loop: CASRDYDYTF. CDR3 bases read: TGTGCCAGCAGGGACTACGAC.

This clone appeared many times. Read data end 3 residues before the CDR3 end; the end is taken from the germline J gene. V usage is TRBV20-1 and J usage is TRBJ2-2; weak D call: TRBD2 (7 bases). The germline V gene encodes CDR1 DFQATT and CDR2 SNEGSKA (reference sequence). CDR3 size: 14 residues. The V end was cut by 6 bases, the J end by 2 bases, with 13 bases between. CDR3 loop: CSANSGGNTGELFF. The CDR3 bases that were read are TGCAGTGCAAACTCGGGGGGCAACACCGGGGAG.

This clone was recorded at least ten times. The sequenced fragment ends 3 residues before the CDR3 boundary, so the rest is inferred from the germline J gene. The chain employs TRBV7-9 and TRBJ1-6; weak D call: TRBD1 (6 bases). The germline V gene encodes CDR1 SEHNR and CDR2 FQNEAQ (reference sequence). The CDR3 contains 13 residues. Between the trimmed V and J ends, which lost 7 bases and 8 bases, there was a span of 12 bases. Here the CDR3 reads CASNTGKDSPLHF. CDR3 DNA (partial): TGTGCCAGCAACACAGGGAAGGATTCACCC.

This clone was detected ten times or more. The read is 3 residues too short to cover the CDR3 end, so that end is filled in from the germline J gene. The V and J genes are TRBV30 and TRBJ1-2, with D unclear. Germline assignment: CDR1 GTSNPN and CDR2 SVGIG (reference sequence). CDR3 size: 12 residues. The part of the CDR3 DNA that was read is TGTGCCTGGAGCTGGCAGTCAGGCGGC. Translating it yields CAWSWQSGG. In full, the CDR3 is CAWSWQSGGYTF.

This clone was observed a handful of times. The missing CDR3 end, 3 residues past where the read stops, is filled in from the germline J gene. The rearrangement joins TRBV10-2 to TRBJ2-1; D is ambiguous. V was trimmed by 8 bases and J by 4 bases, leaving 15 bases between them. Germline V gives CDR1 WSHSY, CDR2 SAAADI. CDR3 length: 14 residues. The CDR3 reads CASRLAELYNEQFF. CDR3 bases read: TGCGCCAGCCGACTCGCGGAACTGTACAATGAG.

This clone has ten or more counts. The read halts 3 residues ahead of the CDR3 end, with the missing end drawn from the germline J gene. V and J are TRBV7-9 and TRBJ1-1; D unresolved. CDR1 SEHNR and CDR2 FQNEAQ come from the germline V gene (reference sequence). Trimming took 5 bases from V and 2 from J, leaving 15 bases between them. The CDR3 spans 15 residues. Partial CDR3 DNA: TGTGCCAGCAGCCATCCGATCGGGGTAAACACTGAA. Its protein product is CASSHPIGVNTE. The whole CDR3 sequence is CASSHPIGVNTEAFF.

This clone occurred many times. The read ends 3 residues shy of where the CDR3 ends; the end is completed using the germline J gene. This chain uses TRBV7-2 with TRBJ2-2; tentative D call: TRBD2 (7 bases). V lost 0 bases to trimming and J lost 5 bases, with 13 bases between them. Germline assignment: CDR1 SGHTA and CDR2 FQGNSA. There are 16 residues in the CDR3. Incomplete CDR3 DNA: TGTGCCAGCAGCTTAGCAGGGGGGGGCGTTACCGGGGAG. Its translation: CASSLAGGGVTGE. The whole CDR3 reads CASSLAGGGVTGELFF. The full variable domain, with the rest looked up from reference TRBV7-2 and TRBJ2-2, is GAGVSQSPSNKVTEKGKDVELRCDPISGHTALYWYRQSLGQGLEFLIYFQGNSAPDKSGLPSDRFSAERTGGSVSTLTIQRTQQEDSAVYLCASSLAGGGVTGELFFGEGSRLTVL.

This clone appeared a few times. The sequenced fragment ends 3 residues before the CDR3 boundary, so the rest is inferred from the germline J gene. The rearrangement uses TRBV20-1 and TRBJ1-4; D remains ambiguous. There are 13 residues in the CDR3. Germline CDR1 reads DFQATT; CDR2 reads SNEGSKA (reference sequence). Here the CDR3 reads CSASKTANSPLFF. Partial CDR3 DNA: TGCAGTGCCTCTAAAACAGCAAATTCACCA.

The table lists this clone with many counts. The CDR3 is cut off 3 residues early in the read; its end comes from the germline J gene. The V gene is TRBV7-6, the J gene TRBJ2-3; D might be TRBD2 (6 bases). With 6 bases removed from V and 2 bases from J, the gap between germline ends came to 15 bases. Germline V gene lookup returns CDR1 SGHVS and CDR2 FNYEAQ. The CDR3 extends over 15 amino acids. This chain's CDR3 is CASRNAGRDTDTQYF. CDR3 bases read: TGTGCCAGCAGAAATGCGGGGCGGGACACAGATACG. The entire variable domain, with the rest obtained from reference TRBV7-6 and TRBJ2-3, is as follows: GAGVSQSPRYKVTKRGQDVALRCDPISGHVSLYWYRQALGQGPEFLTYFNYEAQQDKSGLPNDRFSAERPEGSISTLTIQRTEQRDSAMYRCASRNAGRDTDTQYFGPGTRLTVL.

At least ten counts were recorded for this clone. The read stops 3 residues short of the end of the CDR3; the missing end is completed from the germline J gene. The rearrangement uses TRBV29-1 and TRBJ1-2; TRBD1 matches 9 bases. The CDR3 totals 15 residues. Germline values: CDR1 SQVTM, CDR2 ANQGSEA. V shed 4 bases, J shed 5 bases, and the junction held 11 bases outside the gene matches. This chain's CDR3 is CSVGNRGPKEYGYTF. The part of the CDR3 DNA that was read is TGCAGCGTTGGAAACAGGGGGCCCAAGGAATATGGC.

This clone was recorded at least ten times. The read is 3 residues too short to cover the CDR3 end, so that end is filled in from the germline J gene. J is TRBJ1-6 and V is TRBV23-1; D might be TRBD1 (5 bases). TRBV23-1 qualifies as an ORF whose function is uncertain. Trimming took 4 bases from V and 2 from J, leaving 9 bases between them. The CDR3 is made up of 15 amino acids. The CDR3 sequence is CASSPRQTYNSPLHF. The part of the CDR3 DNA that was read is TGCGCCAGCAGTCCCCGACAGACCTATAATTCACCC.

Note on this clone: The CDR3 end lies 3 residues beyond the end of the read and is filled in from the germline J gene. V and J are TRBV30 and TRBJ2-2; D remains unclear. The CDR3 runs 13 residues. Germline CDR1 GTSNPN, CDR2 SVGIG (reference sequence). The CDR3 protein is CAWSGERGEKLFF. The sequenced CDR3 bases are TGTGCCTGGAGCGGAGAGCGTGGTGAAAAG. Combining the CDR3 with reference TRBV30 and TRBJ2-2 gives the whole variable domain SQTIHQWPATLVQPVGSPLSLECTVEGTSNPNLYWYRQAAGRGLQLLFYSVGIGQISSEVPQNLSASRPQDRQFILSSKKLLLSDSGFYLCAWSGERGEKLFFGEGSRLTVL.

This clone was found many times. The read terminates 3 residues before the CDR3 end, so the remaining end is supplied by the germline J gene. V is TRBV6-1 and J is TRBJ2-7; 8 nucleotides agree with TRBD1. The CDR3 consists of 15 residues. Germline assignment: CDR1 MNHNS and CDR2 SASEGT. Trimming removed 4 bases from V and 0 bases from J; junction bases left unmatched: 5. The CDR3 loop is CASSGGDRPSYEQYF. CDR3 bases read: TGTGCCAGCAGTGGGGGGGACAGGCCCTCCTACGAG.